This T cell receptor beta chain was recovered during a study of blood T cell repertoires in COVID-19. In the original workflow: Amplification of reference gene primers provided the estimated nucleated cell counts. Generated by immunoSEQ multiplex PCR, the TCRdb table keeps only in-frame clones and is missing some. V and J calls and clone size are given by that table; D and trimming were obtained from the DNA. In the table there are 120,000 to 150,000 clones, about nine tenths of which are singletons. Categorization into cohorts depended on clinical history that participants reported. The CDR3 is 16 residues long. In germline, CDR1 is LGHDT, CDR2 YNNKEL (reference sequence). Between the trimmed V and J ends, which lost 3 bases and 7 bases, there was a span of 16 bases.

The chain joins TRBV3-1 (or the pseudogene TRBV3-2) to TRBJ1-6, with D possibly matching TRBD1 (6 bases). Sequenced material: PBMCs or T cells enriched from blood (not recorded which). The receptor was derived from a woman aged 40 to 50 who had been exposed to COVID-19. The chain's CDR3 is CASSQTTGFGNSPLHF. The CDR3 DNA reads TGTGCCAGCAGCCAGACGACAGGTTTTGGGAATTCACCCCTCCACTTT.